The clone carrying this T cell receptor beta chain was detected only once. The antigen is undetermined. The CDR3 consists of 12 residues. The germline gives CDR1 SNHLY, CDR2 FYNNEI. Trimming left V 4 bases short and J 6 bases short, with 9 bases between. The data were produced by immunoSEQ multiplex PCR, yet TCRdb's version contains in-frame clones alone and is incomplete. The data show about 15,000 clones, more than 80% seen once. These data belong to a study of T cells in localized non-small cell lung cancer. Findings and limits, study-wide: When the top 100 tumor clones were examined, a median 57 of them also appeared in the adjacent lung, which was paired and uninvolved. The highest T cell clonality was in uninvolved adjacent lung, above tumor.

Material: peripheral blood, obtained before any cancer treatment. The J gene is TRBJ1-2, the V gene TRBV2; D not resolved. This sequence originates from a woman aged 35-75 years with stage I lung adenocarcinoma. The CDR3 is CASSVRPHGYTF. The CDR3 nucleotides read TGTGCCAGCAGTGTGAGGCCGCATGGCTACACCTTC.